The 27 T cell receptor beta chains below were found in one sample sequenced in a study of vaccination and CD4 T cells after COVID-19. Cultured CD4+ T-cell DNA underwent Oncomine TCR Beta short-read sequencing. TCRdb reprocessed the PCR reads with MiXCR, giving one entry per CDR3 protein. The profile shows about 19,000 distinct CDR3 sequences, under 80% of them singletons. The treatment here: roughly nine-day PBMC culture with coronavirus spike peptide pools or control peptides (ViraFEST assay). No antigen has been identified for these receptors. The sample comprised CD4+ T cells from blood, cultured in vitro. The receptors stem from a human donor who had recovered from COVID-19.

The CDR3 DNA is TGTGCCAGCACCCCCGACCTCTATAACGAGCAGTACTTC. Protein product: CASTPDLYNEQYF. The rearrangement uses TRBV2 and TRBJ2-7; D not certain. The CDR3 is 13 residues long. V dropped 7 bases and J dropped 5 bases, with 15 bases sitting between them. In germline, CDR1 is SNHLY, CDR2 FYNNEI. Using reference TRBV2 and TRBJ2-7 for the parts outside the CDR3, the full variable domain is EPEVTQTPSHQVTQMGQEVILRCVPISNHLYFYWYRQILGQKVEFLVSFYNNEISEKSEIFDDQFSVERPDGSNFTLKIRSTKLEDSAMYFCASTPDLYNEQYFGPGTRLTVT.

The chain has TRBV15 and TRBJ1-4, with D uncertain. The CDR3 length is 15 residues. The germline V gene encodes CDR1 LNHNV and CDR2 YYDKDF (reference sequence). Trimming cost V 1 base and J 8 bases, with 14 bases left between them. Here the CDR3 reads CATSRAGLTVEKLFF. Here the CDR3 DNA reads TGTGCCACCAGCAGAGCCGGCCTCACGGTCGAAAAACTGTTTTTT.

This chain connects TRBV11-3 to TRBJ2-1; no clear D. The V end lost 4 bases, the J end lost 8 bases, and 9 bases lay between the germline ends. Germline loops: CDR1 SGHNT, CDR2 YENEEA. The CDR3 length is 12 residues. The DNA of the CDR3 is TGTGCCAGCAGCTCGTATCGTGATGAGCAGTTCTTC. This codes for CASSSYRDEQFF. Full variable domain (missing parts from reference TRBV11-3 and TRBJ2-1): EAGVVQSPRYKIIEKKQPVAFWCNPISGHNTLYWYLQNLGQGPELLIRYENEEAVDDSQLPKDRFSAERLKGVDSTLKIQPAELGDSAVYLCASSSYRDEQFFGPGTRLTVL.

Only one count was recorded for this clonotype. This chain connects TRBV10-3 to TRBJ1-5; 9 bases line up with TRBD1. The V gene end was trimmed by 8 bases and the J gene end by 0 bases; junction bases not matched to a gene: 5. The CDR3 loop spans 15 amino acids. Germline V CDR1 and CDR2: ENHRY, SYGVKD. The CDR3 loop is CAIGSGQGSNQPQHF. The CDR3, as DNA: TGTGCCATCGGATCGGGACAGGGTAGCAATCAGCCCCAGCATTTT.

The gene calls are TRBV19 and TRBJ2-2; 13 bases fit TRBD2. J gave up 7 bases and V 3 bases, and 5 bases lay outside the gene matches. Germline CDR1 LNHDA, CDR2 SQIVND (reference sequence). The CDR3 contains 16 residues. The CDR3 protein is CASSIGLAGAGGELFF. Here the CDR3 DNA reads TGTGCCAGTAGTATTGGACTAGCGGGAGCGGGCGGGGAGCTGTTTTTT.

This clonotype was seen just once. The rearrangement uses TRBV12-5 and TRBJ1-1; D is ambiguous. V lost 7 bases to trimming and J lost 0 bases, with 9 bases between them. The germline gives CDR1 LGHNT, CDR2 FRNRAP. This CDR3 has 13 amino acids. In DNA, the CDR3 is TGTGCTAGTGCCCCGAGGGTGAACACTGAAGCTTTCTTT. Translation: CASAPRVNTEAFF.

This clonotype was seen only a few times. The chain couples TRBV10-2 to TRBJ1-5, with D possibly being TRBD1 (5 bases). The length of the CDR3 is 13 residues. Germline V gene sequence: CDR1 WSHSY, CDR2 SAAADI. Between the trimmed V and J ends, which lost 7 bases and 0 bases, there was a span of 7 bases. The CDR3 protein is CASTDSSNQPQHF. The CDR3 DNA sequence: TGCGCCAGCACCGACAGTAGCAATCAGCCCCAGCATTTT.

The rearrangement uses TRBV6-2 or TRBV6-3 and TRBJ2-3; TRBD1 is a possible D gene (5 bases). The germline gives CDR1 MNHEY, CDR2 SVGEGT. This CDR3 spans 15 amino acids. V lost 6 bases, J lost 4 bases, and 17 bases lay in between. The chain's CDR3 is CASSSYGAASDTQYF. CDR3 DNA sequence: TGTGCCAGCAGCTCGTATGGGGCCGCTTCAGATACGCAGTATTTT.

Only a few counts were recorded for this clonotype. CDR3 DNA sequence: TGTGCCAGCAGCTTAGGCACAGAGCGGGACTACACCGGGGAGCTGTTTTTT. Protein product: CASSLGTERDYTGELFF. The chain has TRBV7-7 and TRBJ2-2; 7 nucleotides match TRBD2. This CDR3 comprises 17 residues. Germline-derived CDR1 and CDR2 are SSHAT and FNYEAQ (reference sequence). With V trimmed by 1 base and J by 3 bases, 8 bases remained unmatched.

By share, this clonotype ranks as large. The chain links TRBV30 to TRBJ1-1; perhaps TRBD1 as D (6 bases). This CDR3 comprises 14 residues. Germline CDR1 GTSNPN, CDR2 SVGIG (reference sequence). The V gene lost 6 bases and the J gene lost 0 bases, with 14 bases spanning the gap. CDR3 coding DNA: TGTGCCTGCAAAACAGGGACCATGAACACTGAAGCTTTCTTT. Its translation is CACKTGTMNTEAFF.

The chain has TRBV2 and TRBJ1-2; D might be TRBD1 (5 bases). This CDR3 contains 12 residues. Between the trimmed V and J ends, which lost 6 bases and 4 bases, there was a span of 9 bases. Per germline, CDR1 SNHLY and CDR2 FYNNEI. Written as DNA, the CDR3 is TGTGCCAGCAGCCGGGACCGCTATGGCTACACCTTC. Translation: CASSRDRYGYTF. Drawing the rest from reference TRBV2 and TRBJ1-2, the complete variable domain is EPEVTQTPSHQVTQMGQEVILRCVPISNHLYFYWYRQILGQKVEFLVSFYNNEISEKSEIFDDQFSVERPDGSNFTLKIRSTKLEDSAMYFCASSRDRYGYTFGSGTRLTVV.

V gene TRBV27 combines with J gene TRBJ2-6, with D tentatively TRBD1 (6 bases). The CDR3 length is 17 residues. Trimming removed 6 bases at V and 0 bases at J, with 15 bases between. Germline-derived CDR1 and CDR2 are MNHEY and SMNVEV (reference sequence). This chain's CDR3 is CASSPLRGASGANVLTF. The DNA of the CDR3 is TGTGCCAGCAGCCCCCTCAGGGGTGCCTCTGGGGCCAACGTCCTGACTTTC.

There are a few counts of this clonotype. This chain links TRBV10-3 with TRBJ2-7; D is unresolved. The V gene's germline CDR1 is ENHRY and CDR2 SYGVKD. The CDR3 runs to 13 residues. The V gene lost 4 bases and the J gene lost 3 bases, with 10 bases spanning the gap. CDR3 residues: CAISGSVGYEQYF. Written as DNA, the CDR3 is TGTGCCATCAGTGGCTCAGTGGGCTACGAGCAGTACTTC.

The chain employs TRBV3-1 and TRBJ2-1; 10 bases agree with TRBD2. CDR1 and CDR2 (germline): LGHDT, YNNKEL (reference sequence). The CDR3 is made up of 16 amino acids. J gave up 4 bases and V 4 bases, and 7 bases lay outside the gene matches. CDR3 amino acids: CASSRGLAEYYNEQFF. CDR3 DNA: TGTGCCAGCAGCCGAGGACTAGCGGAGTATTACAATGAGCAGTTCTTC.

This clonotype was detected a few times. The rearrangement joins TRBV2 to TRBJ2-5; 13 positions match TRBD2. J was trimmed by 5 bases and V by 10 bases; bases with no gene match: 7. CDR3 size: 14 residues. The germline V gene has CDR1 SNHLY and CDR2 FYNNEI. The CDR3 reads CAKGGLAGTETQYF. In DNA form, the CDR3 reads TGTGCCAAAGGGGGACTAGCGGGAACCGAGACCCAGTACTTC.

The rearrangement joins TRBV4-1 to TRBJ2-1, with TRBD2 matching 10 bases. The CDR3 extends over 16 amino acids. Unmatched junction bases numbered 4, after V lost 1 base and J lost 4 bases. Germline values: CDR1 MGHRA, CDR2 YSYEKL. This CDR3 reads CASSQAGLAEYNEQFF. The CDR3 region has the DNA TGCGCCAGCAGCCAAGCCGGACTAGCGGAATACAATGAGCAGTTCTTC.

V and J are TRBV6-1 and TRBJ2-1; TRBD2 agrees at 8 bases. V lost 6 bases and J lost 1; bases outside the gene matches: 5. This CDR3 contains 15 residues. Germline CDR1 reads MNHNS; CDR2 reads SASEGT. CDR3 sequence: CASSPSGPSYNEQFF. The CDR3 DNA follows: TGTGCCAGCAGCCCTAGCGGGCCGTCCTACAATGAGCAGTTCTTC.

J is TRBJ2-7 and V is TRBV2; 8 nucleotides agree with TRBD2. There are 14 residues in the CDR3. Germline values: CDR1 SNHLY, CDR2 FYNNEI. V was pared by 6 bases and J by 7 bases, with 11 bases of the junction left unmatched. The CDR3 loop is CASSDLGGLGEQYF. In nucleotides, the CDR3 is TGTGCCAGCAGCGATCTAGGGGGACTAGGGGAGCAGTACTTC.

A single count supports this clonotype. The chain couples TRBV7-8 to TRBJ1-2; 9 nucleotides match TRBD1. Germline V gives CDR1 SGHVS, CDR2 FQNEAQ. Trimming removed 8 bases from V and 6 bases from J; junction bases left unmatched: 7. The CDR3 has 13 residues. The CDR3 loop reads CASGVQGANGYTF. The CDR3 nucleotides are TGTGCCAGCGGTGTACAGGGGGCGAATGGCTACACCTTC. The full variable domain, in which reference TRBV7-8 and TRBJ1-2 provide the parts outside the CDR3, is GAGVSQSPRYKVAKRGQDVALRCDPISGHVSLFWYQQALGQGPEFLTYFQNEAQLDKSGLPSDRFFAERPEGSVSTLKIQRTQQEDSAVYLCASGVQGANGYTFGSGTRLTVV.

The chain is built from TRBV7-8 and TRBJ2-2; 9 bases match TRBD2. The CDR3 has 19 amino acids. The trim removed 5 bases at V and 0 bases at J, leaving 13 bases unmatched. Germline V gene data show CDR1 as SGHVS and CDR2 as FQNEAQ. In DNA, the CDR3 is TGTGCCAGCAGCCTCCAAGGCGCTAGCGGGATCGCGAACACCGGGGAGCTGTTTTTT. Its translation: CASSLQGASGIANTGELFF. The whole variable domain, filled in from reference TRBV7-8 and TRBJ2-2, reads GAGVSQSPRYKVAKRGQDVALRCDPISGHVSLFWYQQALGQGPEFLTYFQNEAQLDKSGLPSDRFFAERPEGSVSTLKIQRTQQEDSAVYLCASSLQGASGIANTGELFFGEGSRLTVL.

CDR3 DNA sequence: TGTGCCAGCAAGATGGGGACGGCCGACTCTGGAAACACCATATATTTT. Its protein product is CASKMGTADSGNTIYF. The chain has TRBV6-1 and TRBJ1-3; a weak D match, TRBD1 (5 bases). This CDR3 is built from 16 residues. The germline V gene has CDR1 MNHNS and CDR2 SASEGT. V was shortened by 7 bases and J by 0 bases, with 16 bases between the two germline ends.

The rearrangement links TRBV6-1 to TRBJ2-2; TRBD1 aligns across 8 bases. Losses at the gene ends were 10 bases for V and 1 base for J; bases not matched to a gene: 5. Germline V gene data show CDR1 as MNHNS and CDR2 as SASEGT. This CDR3 has 14 residues. CDR3 bases: TGTGCCACCAAGGGACAGGTGAACACCGGGGAGCTGTTTTTT. It codes for CATKGQVNTGELFF.

This chain links TRBV20-1 with TRBJ1-6; D is ambiguous. Trimming took off 1 base at V and 4 bases at J, with 11 bases between the two ends. The CDR3 length is 15 residues. Germline V gene data show CDR1 as DFQATT and CDR2 as SNEGSKA (reference sequence). CDR3 sequence reads: CSARVRNGYNSPLHF. In DNA form, the CDR3 reads TGCAGTGCTAGAGTCAGGAACGGATATAATTCACCCCTCCACTTT.

This clonotype appeared a single time. V is TRBV5-1 and J is TRBJ2-1, with 10 bases lining up with TRBD1. This CDR3 region has 14 residues. V shed 0 bases, J shed 7 bases, and the junction held 1 base outside the gene matches. From germline, CDR1 is SGHRS and CDR2 YFSETQ. The chain's CDR3 is CASSLGDRGNEQFF. For the CDR3, the DNA is TGCGCCAGCAGCTTGGGGGACAGGGGAAATGAGCAGTTCTTC. The full variable domain, its missing parts supplied by reference TRBV5-1 and TRBJ2-1, is KAGVTQTPRYLIKTRGQQVTLSCSPISGHRSVSWYQQTPGQGLQFLFEYFSETQRNKGNFPGRFSGRQFSNSRSEMNVSTLELGDSALYLCASSLGDRGNEQFFGPGTRLTVL.

V is TRBV20-1 and J is TRBJ2-3; 8 bases map to TRBD1. V dropped 1 base and J dropped 4; count of bases not matched to a gene: 4. CDR3 length equals 14 residues. CDR1 and CDR2 (germline): DFQATT, SNEGSKA (reference sequence). CDR3 sequence reads: CSARVGQVPDTQYF. CDR3 nucleotide sequence: TGCAGTGCTAGAGTGGGACAGGTCCCAGATACGCAGTATTTT.

In this sample, this clonotype turned up a few times. This rearrangement joins TRBV5-1 to TRBJ1-1; TRBD1 might be the D (6 bases). CDR3 length: 14 amino acids. Germline V lookup: CDR1 SGHRS, CDR2 YFSETQ. V was shortened by 4 bases and J by 1 base, with 11 bases between the two germline ends. CDR3 DNA: TGCGCCAGCAGCCATACGACAGGGAACACTGAAGCTTTCTTT. Residues: CASSHTTGNTEAFF.

The V gene is TRBV4-1, the J gene TRBJ1-1; 8 bases line up with TRBD1. V lost 6 bases, J lost 10 bases, and 16 bases stayed unmatched. This CDR3 is built from 15 residues. Germline V gene lookup returns CDR1 MGHRA and CDR2 YSYEKL. This CDR3 reads CASSSFLTGDVGAFF. Written as DNA, the CDR3 is TGCGCCAGCAGTAGTTTTCTGACAGGGGACGTAGGAGCTTTCTTT.